This T cell receptor (beta chain) was sequenced for a study of blood T cell repertoires in COVID-19. Study context: The origin of the acute and convalescent COVID-19 samples was the United States, Italy and Spain.

The authors' processing: Counts of nucleated cells, estimated from reference gene primer amplification, were obtained. The method was immunoSEQ multiplex PCR; TCRdb's version includes in-frame clones alone and lacks a portion of them. Clone size and V and J calls were adopted from that table, with D and trimming inferred from the DNA. The table records 95,000 to 150,000 clones, roughly three quarters of them present only once. The CDR3 runs 13 residues. Germline CDR1 is KGHSH and CDR2 is LQKENI. Losses at the gene ends were 6 bases for V and 6 bases for J; bases not matched to a gene: 6. What was sequenced was peripheral blood. V is TRBV18 and J is TRBJ1-2; 8 nucleotides align to TRBD1. The source is a woman at least 80 years old with acute or convalescent COVID-19. The CDR3 DNA is TGTGCCAGCTCCCTGACAGGGGTCGATGGCTACACCTTC. Residues: CASSLTGVDGYTF.